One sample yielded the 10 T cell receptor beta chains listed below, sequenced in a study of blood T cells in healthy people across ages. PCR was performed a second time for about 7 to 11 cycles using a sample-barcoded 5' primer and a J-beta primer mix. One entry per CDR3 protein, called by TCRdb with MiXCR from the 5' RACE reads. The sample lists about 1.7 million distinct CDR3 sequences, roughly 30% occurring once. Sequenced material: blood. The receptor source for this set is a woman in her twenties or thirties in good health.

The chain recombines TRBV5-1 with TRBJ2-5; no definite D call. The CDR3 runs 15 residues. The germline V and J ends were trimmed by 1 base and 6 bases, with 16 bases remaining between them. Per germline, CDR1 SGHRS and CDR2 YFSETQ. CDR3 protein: CASSLISAQTQTQYF. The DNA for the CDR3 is TGCGCCAGCAGCTTGATTTCGGCACAGACACAGACCCAGTACTTC.

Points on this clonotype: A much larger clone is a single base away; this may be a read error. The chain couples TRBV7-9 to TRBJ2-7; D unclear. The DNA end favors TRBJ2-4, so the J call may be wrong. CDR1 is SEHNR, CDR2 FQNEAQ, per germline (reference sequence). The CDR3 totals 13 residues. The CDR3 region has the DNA TGTGCCAGCAGCCCGATGGATCGAAACATTCAGTACTTC. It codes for CASSPMDRNIQYF.

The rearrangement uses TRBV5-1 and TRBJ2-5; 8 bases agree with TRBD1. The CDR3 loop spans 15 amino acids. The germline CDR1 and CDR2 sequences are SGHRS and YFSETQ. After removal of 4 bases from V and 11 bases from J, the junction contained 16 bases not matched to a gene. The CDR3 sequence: CASSEGQEPYWEQYF. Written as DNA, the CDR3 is TGCGCCAGCAGCGAGGGACAGGAACCCTACTGGGAGCAGTACTTC.

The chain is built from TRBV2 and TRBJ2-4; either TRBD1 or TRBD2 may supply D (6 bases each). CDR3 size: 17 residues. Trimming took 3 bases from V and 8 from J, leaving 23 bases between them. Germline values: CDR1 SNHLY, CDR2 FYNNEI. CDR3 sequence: CASSDGLIRGTVDIQYF. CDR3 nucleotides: TGTGCCAGCAGTGACGGACTAATAAGGGGGACTGTGGACATTCAGTACTTC.

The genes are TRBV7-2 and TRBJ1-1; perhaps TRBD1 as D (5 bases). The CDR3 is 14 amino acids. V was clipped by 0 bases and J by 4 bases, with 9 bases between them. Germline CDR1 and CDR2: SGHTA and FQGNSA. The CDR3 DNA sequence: TGTGCCAGCAGCTTAGCGCTAGGGACCACTGAAGCTTTCTTT. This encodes CASSLALGTTEAFF.

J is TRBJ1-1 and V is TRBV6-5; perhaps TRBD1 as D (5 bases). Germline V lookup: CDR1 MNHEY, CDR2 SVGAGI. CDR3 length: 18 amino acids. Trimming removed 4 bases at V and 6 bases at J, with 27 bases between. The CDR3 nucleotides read TGTGCCAGCAGTTCCCGTATCGGACGCGAACAGGAAACCCCTGAAGCTTTCTTT. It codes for CASSSRIGREQETPEAFF.

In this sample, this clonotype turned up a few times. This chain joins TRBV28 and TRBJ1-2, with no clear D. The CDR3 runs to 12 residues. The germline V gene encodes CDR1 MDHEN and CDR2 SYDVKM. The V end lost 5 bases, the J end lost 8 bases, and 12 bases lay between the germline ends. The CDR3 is CASSVKVGGYTF. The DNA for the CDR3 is TGTGCCAGCAGTGTTAAGGTGGGAGGCTACACCTTC.

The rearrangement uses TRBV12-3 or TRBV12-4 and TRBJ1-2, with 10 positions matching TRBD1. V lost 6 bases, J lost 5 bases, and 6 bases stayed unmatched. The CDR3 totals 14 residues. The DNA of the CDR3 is TGTGCCAGCAGCCGCGGGACAGGGGTGTATGGCTACACCTTC. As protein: CASSRGTGVYGYTF.

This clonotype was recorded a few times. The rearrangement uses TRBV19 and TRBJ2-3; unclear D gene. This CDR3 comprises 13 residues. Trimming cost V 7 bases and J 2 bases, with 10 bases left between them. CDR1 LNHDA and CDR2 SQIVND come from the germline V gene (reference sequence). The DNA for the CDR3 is TGTGCCAGTATACCCCGAAACACAGATACGCAGTATTTT. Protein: CASIPRNTDTQYF. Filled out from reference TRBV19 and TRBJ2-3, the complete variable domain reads DGGITQSPKYLFRKEGQNVTLSCEQNLNHDAMYWYRQDPGQGLRLIYYSQIVNDFQKGDIAEGYSVSREKKESFPLTVTSAQKNPTAFYLCASIPRNTDTQYFGPGTRLTVL.

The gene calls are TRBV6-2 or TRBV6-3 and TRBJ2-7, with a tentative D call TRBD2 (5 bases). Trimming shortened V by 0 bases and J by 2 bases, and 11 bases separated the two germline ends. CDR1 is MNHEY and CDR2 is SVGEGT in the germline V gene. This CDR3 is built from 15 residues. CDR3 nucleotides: TGTGCCAGCAGTTACTCCTCCTCGCGGGCCTACGAGCAGTACTTC. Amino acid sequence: CASSYSSSRAYEQYF.